This TCR beta chain was found in a study of graft-versus-host responses after intestinal transplantation. Study-wide background: Following induction with anti-thymocyte globulin, all recipients were given tacrolimus and steroids for approximately three years. Study-level findings and limits: High graft-versus-host to host-versus-graft T cell clonal ratios marked allografts of patients with graft-donor macrochimerism. Recipient marrow showed GvH clones, some seen first in ileum or blood.

With respect to this clone: Its specificity is unknown.

The repertoire was sequenced with immunoSEQ multiplex PCR; TCRdb's copy has only in-frame clones and lacks some. The sample yields 150,000 or so clones, roughly 91% seen once. The CDR3 spans 18 residues. CDR1 is LGHNA, CDR2 YNFKEQ, per germline. Trimming removed 0 bases from V and 3 bases from J; junction bases left unmatched: 13. The rearrangement links TRBV4-2 to TRBJ2-7; TRBD1 aligns across 8 bases. This receptor was obtained from a human donor who received an intestinal transplant. Sequences were derived from unstimulated CD4+ T cells sorted from spleen or lymph node cells, sampled before intestinal transplant. CDR3 region: CASSQDRRVGQVRYEQYF. Written as DNA, the CDR3 is TGTGCCAGCAGCCAAGATCGACGAGTGGGACAGGTCCGCTACGAGCAGTACTTC.